This T cell receptor beta chain was found in a study of blood T cell repertoires in COVID-19. Overall study context: PBMCs, B-cell-depleted T cells, or T cells provided the cDNA or gDNA that made up the material.

Original processing notes: Estimation of nucleated cell counts relied on the amplification of reference gene primers. This table comes from immunoSEQ multiplex PCR, and its TCRdb copy is limited to in-frame clones, with some not included. That table gives V, J and clone size, and the DNA gave D and trimming. The sample holds approximately 190,000 clones, approximately 84% seen once. This clone was detected only a few times. This CDR3 has 13 amino acids. V was trimmed by 6 bases and J by 6 bases, leaving 15 bases between them. V usage is TRBV12-3 or TRBV12-4 and J usage is TRBJ2-7; D perhaps matches TRBD1 (6 bases). The sequence was obtained from a woman between 70 and 85 years old with active or convalescent COVID-19. Sequenced input: peripheral blood. CDR3 DNA: TGTGCCAGCAGGCCGACAGGTTCAACCGAGCAGTACTTC. It specifies CASRPTGSTEQYF.